The 20 T cell receptor beta chains below come from one sample, sequenced in a study of T cell responses to AZD1222 COVID-19 vaccine. Measured with immunoSEQ multiplex PCR; TCRdb has only the in-frame clones, and not every one. The sample consists of 90,000 to 120,000 clones, roughly nine tenths of them appearing once. The sample in question was peripheral blood, obtained on day 0 of MenACWY control vaccination. These receptor sequences come from an adult in good health.

V gene TRBV29-1 combines with J gene TRBJ1-1; D gene uncertain. V was pared by 4 bases and J by 6 bases, with 9 bases between. This CDR3 region has 11 residues. The V gene's germline CDR1 is SQVTM and CDR2 ANQGSEA. The CDR3 region is CSVVSEAEAFF. DNA for the CDR3: TGCAGCGTTGTATCGGAGGCTGAAGCTTTCTTT.

The V call is TRBV6-5, the J call TRBJ1-2, with D unresolved. Deletions cut 5 bases from V and 7 bases from J, with 17 bases between. CDR3 length: 14 residues. Germline CDR1 reads MNHEY; CDR2 reads SVGAGI. The CDR3 loop reads CASSKSGVRPGYTF. Here the CDR3 DNA reads TGTGCCAGCAGTAAGTCCGGGGTTAGACCTGGCTACACCTTC.

The rearrangement joins TRBV6-5 to TRBJ1-4, with D possibly matching TRBD1 (5 bases). Germline loops: CDR1 MNHEY, CDR2 SVGAGI. Between the trimmed V and J ends, which lost 5 bases and 0 bases, there was a span of 10 bases. There are 15 residues in the CDR3. The CDR3 region is CASSNRQATNEKLFF. Written as DNA, the CDR3 is TGTGCCAGCAGTAACAGGCAGGCAACTAATGAAAAACTGTTTTTT.

V and J are TRBV6-2 or TRBV6-3 and TRBJ2-7; D is unresolved. V lost 6 bases and J 3 bases, leaving 18 bases between the germline ends. The CDR3 totals 15 residues. CDR1 is MNHEY and CDR2 is SVGEGT in the germline V gene. The CDR3 nucleotides read TGTGCCAGCAGCCGCAACGGGCCGGTCCGCTACGAGCAGTACTTC. It translates to CASSRNGPVRYEQYF.

This clone was seen once. This sequence joins TRBV2 and TRBJ2-5, with 8 nucleotides matching TRBD1. The CDR3 is made up of 15 amino acids. V gave up 6 bases and J gave up 3 bases; unmatched junction bases: 9. CDR1 is SNHLY, CDR2 FYNNEI, per germline. The CDR3 DNA sequence: TGTGCCAGCAGGGAACAAGGACAGGGAAAAGAGACCCAGTACTTC. As protein: CASREQGQGKETQYF.

In nucleotides, the CDR3 is TGTGCCAGCAGCTTAGTAGCACCCTCCTACAATGAGCAGTTCTTC. Its protein product is CASSLVAPSYNEQFF. This chain connects TRBV7-2 to TRBJ2-1, with D unclear. V dropped 1 base and J dropped 0 bases, with 7 bases sitting between them. This CDR3 region has 15 residues. Per germline, CDR1 SGHTA and CDR2 FQGNSA.

This chain joins TRBV2 and TRBJ2-5; 11 bases fit TRBD2. J lost 5 bases, V lost 7 bases, and 12 bases had no gene match. Germline loops: CDR1 SNHLY, CDR2 FYNNEI. The CDR3 sequence is 16 residues long. CDR3 coding DNA: TGTGCCAGCACCCAGGGACTAGCGGCTTTAGGGGAGACCCAGTACTTC. Protein sequence: CASTQGLAALGETQYF.

This clone was counted a single time. The V and J genes are TRBV7-2 and TRBJ2-5, with a weak D call TRBD2 (6 bases). This CDR3 contains 14 residues. Germline V gene sequence: CDR1 SGHTA, CDR2 FQGNSA. The V and J ends lost 4 bases and 0 bases respectively, with 9 bases between them. CDR3 sequence (DNA): TGTGCCAGCAGCTCTGGGACTTACCAAGAGACCCAGTACTTC. Translation: CASSSGTYQETQYF.

The CDR3 loop reads CASSLSADQTQYF. The CDR3 nucleotides are TGTGCCAGCAGTCTGTCTGCGGACCAGACCCAGTACTTC. The chain recombines TRBV6-5 with TRBJ2-5; D remains unclear. Trimming shortened V by 5 bases and J by 6 bases, and 13 bases separated the two germline ends. The length of the CDR3 is 13 residues. Germline loops: CDR1 MNHEY, CDR2 SVGAGI.

This clone was seen just once. This chain uses TRBV30 with TRBJ1-5; no firm D call. The CDR3 runs 13 residues. The germline V gene has CDR1 GTSNPN and CDR2 SVGIG (reference sequence). The germline V and J ends were trimmed by 4 bases and 0 bases, with 7 bases remaining between them. The DNA of the CDR3 is TGTGCCTGGAACGAAAATAGCAATCAGCCCCAGCATTTT. Protein: CAWNENSNQPQHF. The full variable domain, completed using reference TRBV30 and TRBJ1-5, is SQTIHQWPATLVQPVGSPLSLECTVEGTSNPNLYWYRQAAGRGLQLLFYSVGIGQISSEVPQNLSASRPQDRQFILSSKKLLLSDSGFYLCAWNENSNQPQHFGDGTRLSIL.

The rearrangement uses TRBV7-2 and TRBJ2-3; D not resolved. The CDR3 runs to 13 residues. Germline CDR1 is SGHTA and CDR2 is FQGNSA. V lost 3 bases to trimming and J lost 2 bases, with 6 bases between them. CDR3 coding DNA: TGTGCCAGCAGCTTGAGAATCACAGATACGCAGTATTTT. Its protein is CASSLRITDTQYF.

This clone was observed a single time. This sequence joins TRBV10-3 and TRBJ2-3, with TRBD2 as a possible D gene (6 bases). Germline V CDR1 and CDR2: ENHRY, SYGVKD. The CDR3 runs 17 residues. The ends were cut back, 2 bases at V and 2 bases at J, with 17 bases in the middle. In nucleotides, the CDR3 is TGTGCCATCAGTGAGAGGGACGGCGGGGCGCCCACAGATACGCAGTATTTT. Protein: CAISERDGGAPTDTQYF.

The chain combines TRBV6-5 with TRBJ2-7, with 8 bases fitting TRBD2. Per germline, CDR1 MNHEY and CDR2 SVGAGI. The CDR3 length is 14 residues. After removal of 6 bases from V and 7 bases from J, the junction contained 11 bases not matched to a gene. As DNA, the CDR3 is TGTGCCAGCAGGGGTGCTAGCGGGTTTGGGGAGCAGTACTTC. Its translation is CASRGASGFGEQYF.

The chain combines TRBV6-5 with TRBJ1-1; 7 nucleotides agree with TRBD1. After removal of 0 bases from V and 3 bases from J, the junction contained 7 bases not matched to a gene. The CDR3 is 16 residues long. Looked up from germline, CDR1 is MNHEY and CDR2 is SVGAGI. The DNA of the CDR3 is TGTGCCAGCAGTTACTCCCGACAGGGCGGGGACACTGAAGCTTTCTTT. Translated, it gives CASSYSRQGGDTEAFF.

V usage is TRBV3-1 (or the pseudogene TRBV3-2) and J usage is TRBJ1-1, with unresolved D. Germline CDR1 and CDR2: LGHDT and YNNKEL (reference sequence). The germline V and J ends were trimmed by 0 bases and 3 bases, with 8 bases remaining between them. The CDR3 is made up of 14 amino acids. CDR3 sequence reads: CASSQDREDTEAFF. CDR3 bases: TGTGCCAGCAGCCAAGATCGGGAGGACACTGAAGCTTTCTTT.

This clone occurred once. In nucleotides, the CDR3 is TGTGCCAGCAGCCCCACTTTGGGGACCTCTAACTATGGCTACACCTTC. Amino acid sequence: CASSPTLGTSNYGYTF. V usage is TRBV9 and J usage is TRBJ1-2, with D possibly TRBD1 on 5 matching bases. The germline V gene has CDR1 SGDLS and CDR2 YYNGEE. This CDR3 contains 16 residues. The germline V and J ends were trimmed by 4 bases and 0 bases, with 16 bases remaining between them.

The chain recombines TRBV7-9 with TRBJ2-3; no firm D call. Trimming cost V 2 bases and J 3 bases, with 3 bases left between them. The germline V gene has CDR1 SEHNR and CDR2 FQNEAQ (reference sequence). The CDR3 contains 12 residues. The CDR3 loop is CASSLITDTQYF. The CDR3 bases are TGTGCCAGCAGCTTAATTACAGATACGCAGTATTTT.

The rearrangement links TRBV27 to TRBJ1-6; TRBD1 matches at 9 bases. This CDR3 is 15 amino acids long. Germline CDR1 reads MNHEY; CDR2 reads SMNVEV (reference sequence). Trimming cost V 7 bases and J 7 bases; bases outside gene matches: 8. The CDR3 spells CASTRTGAGNSPLHF. The CDR3 DNA is TGTGCCAGCACCCGGACAGGGGCAGGAAATTCACCCCTCCACTTT.

The rearrangement links TRBV9 to TRBJ1-1; D is possibly TRBD1 (5 bases). Trimming shortened V by 5 bases and J by 2 bases, and 13 bases separated the two germline ends. The germline V gene encodes CDR1 SGDLS and CDR2 YYNGEE. The CDR3 totals 14 residues. CDR3 coding DNA: TGTGCCAGCAGTGGGGGAGCAACAAACACTGAAGCTTTCTTT. Amino acids: CASSGGATNTEAFF.

This rearrangement joins TRBV5-5 to TRBJ1-5, with 9 bases fitting TRBD1. This CDR3 is 15 amino acids long. V gave up 2 bases and J gave up 6 bases; unmatched junction bases: 6. Germline V gene data show CDR1 as SGHKS and CDR2 as YYEKEE (reference sequence). CDR3 protein: CASSLGTGFVQPQHF. CDR3 DNA sequence: TGTGCCAGCAGCTTAGGGACAGGGTTCGTTCAGCCCCAGCATTTT.